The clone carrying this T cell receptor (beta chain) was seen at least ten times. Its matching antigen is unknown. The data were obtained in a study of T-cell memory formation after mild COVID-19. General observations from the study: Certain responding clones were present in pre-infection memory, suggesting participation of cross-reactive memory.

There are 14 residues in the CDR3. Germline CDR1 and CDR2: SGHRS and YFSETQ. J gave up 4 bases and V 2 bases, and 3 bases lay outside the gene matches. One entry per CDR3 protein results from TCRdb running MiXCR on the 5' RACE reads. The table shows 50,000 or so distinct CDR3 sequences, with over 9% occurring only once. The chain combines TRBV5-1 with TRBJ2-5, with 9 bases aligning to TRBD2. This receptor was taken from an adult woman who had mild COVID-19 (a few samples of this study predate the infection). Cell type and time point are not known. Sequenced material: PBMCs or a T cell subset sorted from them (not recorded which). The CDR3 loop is CASSFSGGTETQYF. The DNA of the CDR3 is TGCGCCAGCAGCTTCAGCGGGGGGACAGAGACCCAGTACTTC. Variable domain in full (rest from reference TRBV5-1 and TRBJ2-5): KAGVTQTPRYLIKTRGQQVTLSCSPISGHRSVSWYQQTPGQGLQFLFEYFSETQRNKGNFPGRFSGRQFSNSRSEMNVSTLELGDSALYLCASSFSGGTETQYFGPGTRLLVL.